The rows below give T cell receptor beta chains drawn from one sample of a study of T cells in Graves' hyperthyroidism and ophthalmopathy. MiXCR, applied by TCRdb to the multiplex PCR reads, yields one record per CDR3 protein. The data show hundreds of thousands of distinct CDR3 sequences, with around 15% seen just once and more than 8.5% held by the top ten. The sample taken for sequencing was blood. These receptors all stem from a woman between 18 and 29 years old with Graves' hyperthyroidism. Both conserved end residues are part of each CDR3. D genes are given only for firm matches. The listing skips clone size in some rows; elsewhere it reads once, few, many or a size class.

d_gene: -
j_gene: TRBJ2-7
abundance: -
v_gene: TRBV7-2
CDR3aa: CASSLNGVGYERYF
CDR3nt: TGTGCCAGCAGCTTAAACGGAGTTGGCTACGAGCGGTACTTC

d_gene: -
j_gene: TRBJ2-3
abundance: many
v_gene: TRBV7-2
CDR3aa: CASSRGSRGTDTQYF
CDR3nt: TGTGCCAGCAGCAGGGGGTCGCGAGGGACAGATACGCAGTATTTT

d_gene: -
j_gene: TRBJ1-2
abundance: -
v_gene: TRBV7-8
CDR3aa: CASSLAPGSYGYTF
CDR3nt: TGTGCCAGCAGCTTAGCGCCAGGGTCCTATGGCTACACCTTC

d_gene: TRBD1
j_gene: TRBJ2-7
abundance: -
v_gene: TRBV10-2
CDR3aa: CASSEGPGTGYCEQYF
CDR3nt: TGCGCCAGCAGTGAGGGCCCAGGGACAGGGTATTGCGAGCAGTACTTC

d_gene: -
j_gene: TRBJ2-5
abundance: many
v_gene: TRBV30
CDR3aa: CAWSRTNQETQYF
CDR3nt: TGTGCCTGGAGTAGGACTAACCAAGAGACCCAGTACTTC

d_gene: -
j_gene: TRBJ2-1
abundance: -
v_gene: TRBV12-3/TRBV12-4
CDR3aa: CARPLQDPYNEQFF
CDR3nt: TGTGCCAGGCCCCTCCAGGACCCCTACAATGAGCAGTTCTTC

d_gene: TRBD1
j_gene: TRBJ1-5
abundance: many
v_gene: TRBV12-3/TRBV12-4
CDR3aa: CASSKGTGGSVPQHF
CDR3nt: TGTGCCAGCAGTAAGGGGACAGGGGGATCAGTACCCCAGCATTTT

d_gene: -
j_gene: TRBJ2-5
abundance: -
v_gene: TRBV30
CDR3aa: CAWTGGLAVQETQYF
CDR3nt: TGTGCCTGGACCGGGGGGCTAGCGGTACAAGAGACCCAGTACTTC

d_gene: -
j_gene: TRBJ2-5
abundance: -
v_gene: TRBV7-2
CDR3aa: CASSLPSGEETQYF
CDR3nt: TGTGCCAGCAGCTTACCGTCAGGGGAAGAGACCCAGTACTTC

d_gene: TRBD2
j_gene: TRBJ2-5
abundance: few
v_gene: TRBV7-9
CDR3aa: CATRGNSGEETQYF
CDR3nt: TGTGCCACCCGGGGGAATAGCGGGGAAGAGACCCAGTACTTC

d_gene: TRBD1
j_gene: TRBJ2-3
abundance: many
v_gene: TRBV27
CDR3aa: CASSDPWDSAGTQYF
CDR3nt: TGTGCCAGCAGTGACCCCTGGGACAGCGCCGGTACGCAGTATTTT

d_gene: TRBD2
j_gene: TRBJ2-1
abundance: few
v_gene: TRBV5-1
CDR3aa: CASSLAALYNEQFF
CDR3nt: TGCGCCAGCAGCCTAGCGGCTCTCTACAATGAGCAGTTCTTC

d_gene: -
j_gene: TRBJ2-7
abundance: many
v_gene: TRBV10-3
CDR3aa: CAISWGVDEQYF
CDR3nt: TGTGCCATCAGCTGGGGAGTGGACGAGCAGTACTTC

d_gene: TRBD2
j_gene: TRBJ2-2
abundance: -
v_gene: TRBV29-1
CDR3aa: CSVEDALAGDRTGELFF
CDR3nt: TGCAGCGTTGAAGACGCACTAGCGGGAGATCGCACCGGGGAGCTGTTTTTT

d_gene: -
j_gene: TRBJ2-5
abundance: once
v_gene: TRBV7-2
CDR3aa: CASSGGPLSGQETQYF
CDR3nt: TGTGCCAGCAGCGGGGGCCCTCTTAGCGGGCAAGAGACCCAGTACTTC

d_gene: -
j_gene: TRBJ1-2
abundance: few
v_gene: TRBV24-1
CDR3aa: CATSDQQARYGYTF
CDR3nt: TGTGCCACCAGTGATCAACAGGCCCGGTATGGCTACACCTTC

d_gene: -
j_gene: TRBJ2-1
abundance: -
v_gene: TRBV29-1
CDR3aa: CSVDGQGYNEQFF
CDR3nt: TGCAGCGTTGACGGGCAGGGTTACAATGAGCAGTTCTTC

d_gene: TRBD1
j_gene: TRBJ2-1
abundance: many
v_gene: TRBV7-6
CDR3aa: CASSRDRVDLSEQFF
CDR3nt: TGTGCCAGCAGCCGGGACAGGGTAGATTTGAGTGAGCAGTTCTTC

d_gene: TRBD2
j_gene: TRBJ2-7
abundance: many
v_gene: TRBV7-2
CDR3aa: CASSLAIAGGSSYEQYF
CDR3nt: TGTGCCAGCAGCTTAGCTATAGCGGGAGGGAGCTCCTACGAGCAGTACTTC

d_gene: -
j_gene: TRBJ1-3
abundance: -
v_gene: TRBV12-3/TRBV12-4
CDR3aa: CAAERGGNTIYF
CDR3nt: TGTGCCGCAGAACGTGGTGGAAACACCATATATTTT

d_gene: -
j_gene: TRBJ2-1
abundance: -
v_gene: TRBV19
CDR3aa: CASSMGPGQSSYNEQFF
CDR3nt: TGTGCCAGTAGTATGGGCCCTGGGCAGAGCTCCTACAATGAGCAGTTCTTC

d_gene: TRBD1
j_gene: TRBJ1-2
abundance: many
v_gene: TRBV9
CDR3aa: CASSVDSSGGDGYTF
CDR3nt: TGTGCCAGCAGCGTAGACAGCTCAGGGGGAGATGGCTACACCTTC

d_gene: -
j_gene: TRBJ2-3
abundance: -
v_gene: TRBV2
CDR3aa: CASRYGFTDTQYF
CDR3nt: TGTGCCAGCCGATACGGCTTCACAGATACGCAGTATTTT

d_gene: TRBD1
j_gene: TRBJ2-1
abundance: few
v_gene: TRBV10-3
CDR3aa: CASSYQQGPLGNEQFF
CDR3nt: TGTGCCAGCAGTTACCAACAGGGGCCCCTCGGGAATGAGCAGTTCTTC

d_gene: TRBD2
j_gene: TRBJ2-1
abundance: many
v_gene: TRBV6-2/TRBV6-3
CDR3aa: CATLALSYNEQFF
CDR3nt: TGTGCCACACTAGCGCTGAGTTACAATGAGCAGTTCTTC

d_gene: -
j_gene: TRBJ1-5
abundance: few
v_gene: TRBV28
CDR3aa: CASSTRRGSNQPQHF
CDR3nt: TGTGCCAGCAGTACCCGCCGGGGTAGCAATCAGCCCCAGCATTTT

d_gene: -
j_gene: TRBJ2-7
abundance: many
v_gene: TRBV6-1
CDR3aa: CASSDEHGQSYEQYF
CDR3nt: TGTGCCAGCAGTGACGAGCATGGACAGAGCTACGAGCAGTACTTC

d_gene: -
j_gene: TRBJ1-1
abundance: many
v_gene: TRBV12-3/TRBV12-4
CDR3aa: CASRASRVAFF
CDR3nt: TGTGCCAGCAGGGCCTCAAGGGTGGCTTTCTTT

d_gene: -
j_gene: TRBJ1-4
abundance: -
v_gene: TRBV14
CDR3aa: CASSPVRATNEKLFF
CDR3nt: TGTGCCAGCAGCCCGGTTCGTGCAACTAATGAAAAACTGTTTTTT

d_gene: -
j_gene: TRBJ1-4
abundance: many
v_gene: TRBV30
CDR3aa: CAWSPETESREKLFF
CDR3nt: TGTGCCTGGAGTCCTGAGACAGAATCCCGCGAAAAACTGTTTTTT

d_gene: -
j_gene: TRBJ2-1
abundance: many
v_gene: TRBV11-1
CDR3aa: CASSLARASSYNEQFF
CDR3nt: TGTGCCAGCAGCTTAGCGAGGGCTAGCTCCTACAATGAGCAGTTCTTC

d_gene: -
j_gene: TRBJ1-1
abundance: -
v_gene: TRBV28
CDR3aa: CASTSRRDITEAFF
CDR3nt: TGTGCCAGCACATCTAGGAGGGACATCACTGAAGCTTTCTTT

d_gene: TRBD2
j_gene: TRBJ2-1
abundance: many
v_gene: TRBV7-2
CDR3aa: CASSLITSGVRSSYNEQFF
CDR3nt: TGTGCCAGCAGCCTCATCACTAGCGGAGTCCGGAGCTCCTACAATGAGCAGTTCTTC

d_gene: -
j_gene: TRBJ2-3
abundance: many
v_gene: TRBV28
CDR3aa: CASSLLSREDTQYF
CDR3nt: TGTGCCAGCAGTTTACTCTCACGGGAAGATACGCAGTATTTT

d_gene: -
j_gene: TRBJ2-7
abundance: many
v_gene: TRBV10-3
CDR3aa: CAIRRELTYEQYF
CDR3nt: TGTGCCATCAGACGGGAGCTGACCTACGAGCAGTACTTC

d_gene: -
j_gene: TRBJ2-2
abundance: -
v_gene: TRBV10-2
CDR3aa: CASSDMPNTGELFF
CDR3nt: TGCGCCAGCAGTGATATGCCGAACACCGGGGAGCTGTTTTTT

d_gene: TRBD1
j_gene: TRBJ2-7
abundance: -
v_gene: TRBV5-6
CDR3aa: CASSFYTSGTGPYEQYF
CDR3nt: TGTGCCAGCAGCTTCTACACCTCCGGGACAGGGCCCTACGAGCAGTACTTC

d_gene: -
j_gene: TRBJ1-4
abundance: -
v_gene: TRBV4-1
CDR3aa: CASSPRAQGSRVEKLFF
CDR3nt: TGCGCCAGCAGCCCCCGGGCCCAGGGGAGTAGGGTAGAAAAACTGTTTTTT

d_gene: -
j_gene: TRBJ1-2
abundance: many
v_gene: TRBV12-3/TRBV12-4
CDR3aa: CASSLTRTENIYGYTF
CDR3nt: TGTGCCAGCAGTTTAACTCGTACAGAGAATATCTATGGCTACACCTTC

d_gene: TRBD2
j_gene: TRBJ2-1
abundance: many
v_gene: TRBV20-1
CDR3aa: CSARVLGGRDSYNEQFF
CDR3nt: TGCAGTGCTAGAGTGTTGGGCGGGAGGGACTCCTACAATGAGCAGTTCTTC

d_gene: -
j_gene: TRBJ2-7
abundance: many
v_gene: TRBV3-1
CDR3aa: CATVSGPDSYEQYF
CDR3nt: TGTGCCACCGTTTCCGGCCCGGACTCCTACGAGCAGTACTTC

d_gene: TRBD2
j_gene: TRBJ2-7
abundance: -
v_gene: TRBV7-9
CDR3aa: CASSSDPMRLAGEWQYF
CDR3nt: TGTGCCAGCAGCTCCGATCCCATGCGACTAGCGGGAGAATGGCAGTACTTC

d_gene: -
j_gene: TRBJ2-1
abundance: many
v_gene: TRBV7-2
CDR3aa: CASSSSHSYNEQFF
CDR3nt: TGTGCCAGCAGCTCTAGTCACTCCTACAATGAGCAGTTCTTC

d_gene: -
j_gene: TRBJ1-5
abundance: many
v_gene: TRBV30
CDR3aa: CAWSVGRYSNQPQHF
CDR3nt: TGTGCCTGGAGTGTCGGCAGATATAGCAATCAGCCCCAGCATTTT

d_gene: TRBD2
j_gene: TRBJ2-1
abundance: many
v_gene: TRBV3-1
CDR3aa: CASSRTSDEQFF
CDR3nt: TGTGCCAGCAGCCGGACTAGCGACGAGCAGTTCTTC

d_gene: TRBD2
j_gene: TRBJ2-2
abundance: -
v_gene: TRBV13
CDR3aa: CASSPRLAGGIGELFF
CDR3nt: TGTGCCAGCAGCCCGCGACTAGCGGGGGGAATCGGGGAGCTGTTTTTT

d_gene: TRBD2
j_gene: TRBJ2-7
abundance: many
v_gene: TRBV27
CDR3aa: CASSSLAAYEQYF
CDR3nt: TGTGCCAGCAGTTCGCTAGCGGCCTACGAGCAGTACTTC

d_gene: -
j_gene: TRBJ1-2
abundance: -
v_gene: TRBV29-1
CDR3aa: CSVEADKGGRGYGYTF
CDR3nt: TGCAGCGTTGAGGCCGATAAAGGGGGTAGAGGCTATGGCTACACCTTC

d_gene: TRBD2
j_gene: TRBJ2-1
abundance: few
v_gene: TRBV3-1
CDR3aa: CASSQVVLASGLGGGEQFF
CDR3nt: TGTGCCAGCAGCCAAGTAGTTCTGGCTAGCGGGCTTGGCGGTGGTGAGCAGTTCTTC

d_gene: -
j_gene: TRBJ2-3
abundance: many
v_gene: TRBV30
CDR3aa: CAWSVFLTDTQYF
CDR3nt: TGTGCCTGGAGTGTCTTTCTGACGGATACGCAGTATTTT

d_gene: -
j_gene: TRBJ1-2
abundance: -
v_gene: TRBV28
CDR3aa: CASSPLGKGPLGYTF
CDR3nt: TGTGCCAGCAGTCCCCTAGGGAAGGGCCCTCTGGGCTACACCTTC

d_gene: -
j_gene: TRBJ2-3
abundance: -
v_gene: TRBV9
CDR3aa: CASSVASTGRPSTDTQYF
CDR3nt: TGTGCCAGCAGCGTAGCTTCGACCGGGAGACCATCCACAGATACGCAGTATTTT

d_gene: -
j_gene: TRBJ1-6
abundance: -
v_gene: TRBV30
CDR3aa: CALIQVDNSPLHF
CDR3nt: TGTGCCTTGATACAGGTCGATAATTCACCCCTCCACTTT

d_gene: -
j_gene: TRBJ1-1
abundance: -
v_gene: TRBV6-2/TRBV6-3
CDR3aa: CASSPLGGRPMNTEAFF
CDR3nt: TGTGCCAGCAGCCCCCTGGGGGGGAGACCAATGAACACTGAAGCTTTCTTT

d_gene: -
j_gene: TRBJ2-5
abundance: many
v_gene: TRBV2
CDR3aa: CASTPEGETQYF
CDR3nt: TGTGCCAGCACCCCCGAAGGGGAGACCCAGTACTTC

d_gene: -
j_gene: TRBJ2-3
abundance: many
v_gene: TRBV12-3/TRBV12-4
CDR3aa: CASGYEYTQYF
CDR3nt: TGTGCCAGCGGCTACGAATATACGCAGTATTTT

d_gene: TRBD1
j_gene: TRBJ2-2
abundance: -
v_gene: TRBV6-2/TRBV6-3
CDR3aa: CASSRGDRAGELFF
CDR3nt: TGTGCCAGCAGCCGAGGGGACAGGGCCGGGGAGCTGTTTTTT

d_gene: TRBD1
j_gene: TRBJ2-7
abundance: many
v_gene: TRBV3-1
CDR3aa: CASSQSTQGYYEQYF
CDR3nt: TGTGCCAGCAGCCAGTCTACACAGGGGTACTACGAGCAGTACTTC

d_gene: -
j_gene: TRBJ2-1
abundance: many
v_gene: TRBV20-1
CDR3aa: CSAGPGSGYNEQFF
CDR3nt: TGCAGTGCTGGACCAGGTAGCGGTTACAATGAGCAGTTCTTC

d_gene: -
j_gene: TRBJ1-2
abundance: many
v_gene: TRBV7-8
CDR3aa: CASSVTRDFYGYTF
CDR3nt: TGTGCCAGCAGCGTAACTAGGGATTTCTATGGCTACACCTTC